This T cell receptor (beta chain) was sequenced in a study of OX40 agonist ivuxolimab in advanced cancers. The method was immunoSEQ multiplex PCR; TCRdb's version includes in-frame clones alone and lacks a portion of them. This table holds around 11,000 clones, about three quarters found once. CDR3 length equals 11 residues. Between the trimmed V and J ends, which lost 5 bases and 4 bases, there was a span of 6 bases. Germline V CDR1 and CDR2: SGHTS, YDEGEE. The chain uses TRBV5-8 and TRBJ1-2; D call uncertain. This TCR was recovered from an adult with an advanced solid tumor such as melanoma, head and neck, liver or kidney cancer. The specimen comprised CD4+ or CD8+ T cells sorted from blood, sampled in a trial of the OX40 agonist ivuxolimab. For the CDR3, the DNA is TGTGCCAGCAGGCATAGCTATGGCTACACCTTC. Protein: CASRHSYGYTF.